These 3 T cell receptor beta chains were all obtained from the same sample, sequenced in a study of regulatory T cells in long-lasting Graves disease. Assembly of TCR beta libraries relied on iRepertoire HTBI primers together with Arm-PCR of CDR3 regions. MiXCR was run by TCRdb on the multiplex PCR reads, yielding one entry per CDR3 protein. The table includes 350,000 to 400,000 distinct CDR3 sequences, around 15% detected once. This sample's time point: newly diagnosed GD, antithyroid drugs for less than 3 months. Extracted PBMC RNA gave rise to the TCR library. The sequencing used peripheral blood mononuclear cells (PBMCs), collected at new diagnosis, from a patient treated with antithyroid drugs. The receptors here all came from a female donor with Graves disease.

A remark on this clonotype: A read error likely explains this, since a far larger clone differs by one base. The chain uses TRBV27 and TRBJ2-1; D uncertain. CDR3 length equals 14 residues. CDR1 and CDR2 from the germline V gene are MNHEY and SMNVEV (reference sequence). CDR3 sequence reads: CASSAQELLNERFF. The CDR3 DNA is TGTGCCAGCAGCGCCCAGGAGCTCCTCAATGAGCGGTTCTTC.

This clonotype was recorded many times. The chain couples TRBV9 to TRBJ2-7; 8 nucleotides line up with TRBD2. CDR1 and CDR2 from the germline V gene are SGDLS and YYNGEE. The CDR3 loop spans 14 amino acids. The ends lost 0 bases at V and 5 bases at J; junction bases unmatched: 4. The CDR3 sequence is CASSVGREAHEQYF. The CDR3 bases are TGTGCCAGCAGCGTAGGGCGGGAGGCTCACGAGCAGTACTTC.

This clonotype was recorded at least ten times. Here the CDR3 DNA reads TGCAGTGCTACCGACAGGGACACTGAAGCTTTCTTT. Translation gives CSATDRDTEAFF. The V call is TRBV20-1, the J call TRBJ1-1, with 7 bases fitting TRBD1. The CDR3 totals 12 residues. Germline V CDR1 and CDR2: DFQATT, SNEGSKA (reference sequence). J was trimmed by 3 bases and V by 4 bases; bases with no gene match: 2.